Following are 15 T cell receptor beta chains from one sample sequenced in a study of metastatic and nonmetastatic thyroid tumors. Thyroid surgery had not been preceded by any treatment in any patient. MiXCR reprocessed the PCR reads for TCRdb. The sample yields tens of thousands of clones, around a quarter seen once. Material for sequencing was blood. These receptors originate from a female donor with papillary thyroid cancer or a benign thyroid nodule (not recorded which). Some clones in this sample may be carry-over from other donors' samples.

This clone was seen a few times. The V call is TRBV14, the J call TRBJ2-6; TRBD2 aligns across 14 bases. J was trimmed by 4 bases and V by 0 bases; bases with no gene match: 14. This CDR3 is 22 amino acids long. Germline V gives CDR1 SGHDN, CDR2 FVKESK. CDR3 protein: CASSQDKGLAGVLARGANVLTF. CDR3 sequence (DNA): TGTGCCAGCAGCCAAGATAAGGGACTAGCGGGAGTTCTTGCGCGGGGGGCCAACGTCCTGACTTTC.

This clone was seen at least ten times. The CDR3 reads CASGPGLAESTDTQYF. DNA for the CDR3: TGTGCTAGTGGGCCGGGACTAGCCGAAAGCACAGATACGCAGTATTTT. The chain recombines TRBV12-5 with TRBJ2-3, with TRBD2 matching over 9 bases. The junction had 7 bases not matched to a gene; V was cut back by 6 bases and J by 0 bases. This CDR3 comprises 16 residues. Germline lookup yields CDR1 LGHNT and CDR2 FRNRAP.

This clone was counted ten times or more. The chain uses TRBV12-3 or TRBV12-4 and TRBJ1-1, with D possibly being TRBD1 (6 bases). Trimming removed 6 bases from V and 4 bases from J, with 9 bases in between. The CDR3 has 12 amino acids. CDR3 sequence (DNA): TGTGCCAGCAGAAAAGGGGGCACTGAAGCTTTCTTT. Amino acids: CASRKGGTEAFF.

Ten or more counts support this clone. The CDR3 nucleotides are TGTGCCAGCAGTTCAGGACTAGCGAAGACCCAGTACTTC. Residues: CASSSGLAKTQYF. The chain is built from TRBV7-2 and TRBJ2-5; 9 bases fit TRBD2. Trimming at V came to 6 bases and at J to 6 bases, leaving 5 bases not matched to a gene. The germline gives CDR1 SGHTA, CDR2 FQGNSA. This CDR3 comprises 13 residues.

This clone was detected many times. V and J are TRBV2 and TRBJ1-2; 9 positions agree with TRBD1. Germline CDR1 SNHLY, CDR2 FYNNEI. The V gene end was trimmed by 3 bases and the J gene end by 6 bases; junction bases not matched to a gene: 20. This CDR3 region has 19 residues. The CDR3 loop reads CASSDEFGGQGIEEDGYTF. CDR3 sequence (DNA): TGTGCCAGCAGTGACGAATTCGGGGGACAGGGAATAGAAGAGGATGGCTACACCTTC.

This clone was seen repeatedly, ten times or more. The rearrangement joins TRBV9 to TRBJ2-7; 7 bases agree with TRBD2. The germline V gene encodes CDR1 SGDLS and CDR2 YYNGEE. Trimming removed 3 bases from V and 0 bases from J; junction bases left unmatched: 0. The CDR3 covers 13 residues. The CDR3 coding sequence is TGTGCCAGCAGCGGGACTAGCTCCTACGAGCAGTACTTC. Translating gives CASSGTSSYEQYF.

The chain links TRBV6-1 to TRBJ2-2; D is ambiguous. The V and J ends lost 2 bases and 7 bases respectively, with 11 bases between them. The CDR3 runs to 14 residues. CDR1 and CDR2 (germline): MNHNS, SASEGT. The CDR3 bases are TGTGCCAGCAGTGAACCTCCATACGTCGGGGAGCTGTTTTTT. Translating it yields CASSEPPYVGELFF.

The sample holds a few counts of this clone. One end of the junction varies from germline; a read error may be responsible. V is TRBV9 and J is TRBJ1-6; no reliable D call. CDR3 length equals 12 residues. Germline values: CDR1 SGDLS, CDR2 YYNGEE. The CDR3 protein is CASRAPNSPLQF. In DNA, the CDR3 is TGTGCCAGCAGAGCTCCAAATTCACCCCTCCAATTT.

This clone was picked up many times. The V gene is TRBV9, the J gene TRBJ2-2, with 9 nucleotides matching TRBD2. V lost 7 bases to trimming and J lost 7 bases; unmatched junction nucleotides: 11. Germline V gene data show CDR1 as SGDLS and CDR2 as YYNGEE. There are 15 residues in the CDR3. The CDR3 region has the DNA TGTGCCAGCGGGGGGCGGGAGGGCCTCAGCGGGGAGCTGTTTTTT. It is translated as CASGGREGLSGELFF.

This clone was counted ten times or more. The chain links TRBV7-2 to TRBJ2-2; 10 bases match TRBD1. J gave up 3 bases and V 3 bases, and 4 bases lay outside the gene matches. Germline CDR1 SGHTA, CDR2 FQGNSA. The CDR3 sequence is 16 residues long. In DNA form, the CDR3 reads TGTGCCAGCAGCTTCGCCGGGACAGGGGACACCGGGGAGCTGTTTTTT. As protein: CASSFAGTGDTGELFF.

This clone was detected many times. The CDR3 DNA reads TGTGCCAGCAGTCTCCCCCTTGGATCTGGGGCCAACGTCCTGACTTTC. It yields the protein CASSLPLGSGANVLTF. The rearrangement joins TRBV28 to TRBJ2-6, with D unresolved. Trimming pared 5 bases from V and 1 base from J, leaving 12 bases between. This CDR3 contains 16 residues. Germline values: CDR1 MDHEN, CDR2 SYDVKM.

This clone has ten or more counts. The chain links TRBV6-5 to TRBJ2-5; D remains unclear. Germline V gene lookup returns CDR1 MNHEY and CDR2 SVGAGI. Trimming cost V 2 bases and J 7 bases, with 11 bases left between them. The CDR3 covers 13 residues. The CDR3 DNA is TGTGCCAGCAGTTACGGTCGGGTGGGGACCCAGTACTTC. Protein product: CASSYGRVGTQYF.

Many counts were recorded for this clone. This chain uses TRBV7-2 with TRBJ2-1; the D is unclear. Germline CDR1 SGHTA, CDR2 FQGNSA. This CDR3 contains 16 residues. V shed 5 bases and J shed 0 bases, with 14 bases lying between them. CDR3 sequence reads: CASSPVPLSSYNEQFF. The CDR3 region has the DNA TGTGCCAGCAGCCCCGTGCCATTGAGCTCCTACAATGAGCAGTTCTTC.

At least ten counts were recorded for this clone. The CDR3 loop is CASSHGAGGEKLFF. The CDR3 region has the DNA TGTGCCAGCAGCCATGGAGCGGGGGGTGAAAAACTGTTTTTT. The rearrangement links TRBV3-1 to TRBJ1-4, with D possibly TRBD1 on 5 matching bases. V shed 3 bases and J shed 7 bases, with 12 bases lying between them. Per the germline V gene, CDR1 is LGHDT and CDR2 is YNNKEL (reference sequence). The CDR3 length is 14 residues.

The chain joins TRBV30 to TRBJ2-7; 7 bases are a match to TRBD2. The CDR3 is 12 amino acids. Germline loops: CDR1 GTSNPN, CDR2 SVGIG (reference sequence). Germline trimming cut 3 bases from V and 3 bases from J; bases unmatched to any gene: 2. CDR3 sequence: CAWRASGYEQYF. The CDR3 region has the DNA TGTGCCTGGAGGGCTAGCGGCTACGAGCAGTACTTC. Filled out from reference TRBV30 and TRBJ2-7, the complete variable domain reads SQTIHQWPATLVQPVGSPLSLECTVEGTSNPNLYWYRQAAGRGLQLLFYSVGIGQISSEVPQNLSASRPQDRQFILSSKKLLLSDSGFYLCAWRASGYEQYFGPGTRLTVT.